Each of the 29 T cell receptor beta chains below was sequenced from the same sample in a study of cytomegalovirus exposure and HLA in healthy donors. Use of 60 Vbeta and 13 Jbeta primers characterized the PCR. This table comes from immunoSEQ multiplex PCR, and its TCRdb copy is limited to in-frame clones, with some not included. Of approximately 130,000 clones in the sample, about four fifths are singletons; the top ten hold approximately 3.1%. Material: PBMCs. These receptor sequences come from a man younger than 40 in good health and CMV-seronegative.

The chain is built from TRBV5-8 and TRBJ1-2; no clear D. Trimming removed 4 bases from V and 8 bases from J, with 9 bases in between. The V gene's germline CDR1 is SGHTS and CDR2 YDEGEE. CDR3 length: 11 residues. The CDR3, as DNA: TGTGCCAGCAGCCGCTGGGCGGGCTACACCTTC. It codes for CASSRWAGYTF.

CDR3 sequence: CASSQNPSEGYEQYF. In DNA, the CDR3 is TGCGCCAGCAGCCAGAACCCTAGCGAAGGGTACGAGCAGTACTTC. The rearrangement links TRBV4-1 to TRBJ2-7, with D maybe TRBD2 (6 bases). CDR3 size: 15 residues. The germline V gene has CDR1 MGHRA and CDR2 YSYEKL. V was pared by 3 bases and J by 4 bases, with 16 bases between.

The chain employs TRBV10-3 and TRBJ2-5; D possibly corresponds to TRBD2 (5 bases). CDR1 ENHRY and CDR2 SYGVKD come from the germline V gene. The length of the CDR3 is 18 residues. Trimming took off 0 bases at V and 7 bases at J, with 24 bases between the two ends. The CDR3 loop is CAISESPSVLVRFPTQYF. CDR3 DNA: TGTGCCATCAGTGAGTCCCCCTCTGTACTAGTTCGATTCCCGACCCAGTACTTC.

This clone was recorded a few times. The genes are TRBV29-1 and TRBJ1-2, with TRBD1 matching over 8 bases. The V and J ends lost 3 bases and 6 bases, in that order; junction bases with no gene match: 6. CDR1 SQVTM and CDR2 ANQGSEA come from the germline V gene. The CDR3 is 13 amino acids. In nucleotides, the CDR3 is TGCAGCGTTGAGATTAACAGGGGGGATGGCTACACCTTC. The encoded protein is CSVEINRGDGYTF.

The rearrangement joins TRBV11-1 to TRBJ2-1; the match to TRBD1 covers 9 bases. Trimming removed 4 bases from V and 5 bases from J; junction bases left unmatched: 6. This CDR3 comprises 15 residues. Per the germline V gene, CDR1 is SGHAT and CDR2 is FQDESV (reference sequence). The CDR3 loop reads CASSSRTGVNNEQFF. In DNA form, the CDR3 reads TGTGCCAGCAGCTCAAGGACAGGGGTCAACAATGAGCAGTTCTTC.

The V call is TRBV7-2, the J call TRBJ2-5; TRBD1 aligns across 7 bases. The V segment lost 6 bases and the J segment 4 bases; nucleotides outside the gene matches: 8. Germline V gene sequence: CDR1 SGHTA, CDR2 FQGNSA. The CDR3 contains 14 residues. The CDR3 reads CASSSGQLGETQYF. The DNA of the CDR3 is TGTGCCAGCAGTTCGGGACAGTTAGGAGAGACCCAGTACTTC.

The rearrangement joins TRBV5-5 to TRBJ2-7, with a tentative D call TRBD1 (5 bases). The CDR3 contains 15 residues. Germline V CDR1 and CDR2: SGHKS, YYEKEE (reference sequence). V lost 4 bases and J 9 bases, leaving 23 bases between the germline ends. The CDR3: CASSGERQGYIVQYF. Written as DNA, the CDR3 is TGTGCCAGCAGCGGGGAACGGCAGGGTTATATCGTGCAGTACTTC.

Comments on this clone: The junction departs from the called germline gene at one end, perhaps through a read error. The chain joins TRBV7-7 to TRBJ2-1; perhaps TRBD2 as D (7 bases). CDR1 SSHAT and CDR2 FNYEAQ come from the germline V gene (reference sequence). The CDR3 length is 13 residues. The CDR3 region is CASSLGGVNEQFF. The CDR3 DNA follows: TGTGCTAGCAGCTTAGGGGGGGTCAATGAGCAGTTCTTC.

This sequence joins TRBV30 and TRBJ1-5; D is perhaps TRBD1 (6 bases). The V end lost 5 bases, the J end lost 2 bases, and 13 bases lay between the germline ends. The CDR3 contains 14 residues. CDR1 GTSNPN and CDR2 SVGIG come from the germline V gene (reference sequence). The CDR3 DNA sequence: TGTGCCTGGCAGGCAGGGGAAGGCAATCAGCCCCAGCATTTT. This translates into CAWQAGEGNQPQHF.

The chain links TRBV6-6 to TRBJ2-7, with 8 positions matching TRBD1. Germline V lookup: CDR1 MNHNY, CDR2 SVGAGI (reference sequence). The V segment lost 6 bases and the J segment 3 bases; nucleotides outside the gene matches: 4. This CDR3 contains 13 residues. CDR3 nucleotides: TGTGCCAGCAGAGACGGACAGGGCTACGAGCAGTACTTC. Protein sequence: CASRDGQGYEQYF.

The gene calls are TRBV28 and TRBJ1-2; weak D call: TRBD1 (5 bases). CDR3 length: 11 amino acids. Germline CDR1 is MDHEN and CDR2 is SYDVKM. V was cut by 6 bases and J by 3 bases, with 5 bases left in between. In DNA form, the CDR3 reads TGTGCCAGCAGACAGGACTATGGCTACACCTTC. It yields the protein CASRQDYGYTF.

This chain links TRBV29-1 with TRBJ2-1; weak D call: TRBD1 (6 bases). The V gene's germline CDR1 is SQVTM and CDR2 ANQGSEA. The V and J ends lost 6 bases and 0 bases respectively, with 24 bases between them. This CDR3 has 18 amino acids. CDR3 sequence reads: CSVPSYGQSRSSYNEQFF. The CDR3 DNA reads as TGCAGCGTCCCCTCCTACGGACAGTCCCGGAGCTCCTACAATGAGCAGTTCTTC.

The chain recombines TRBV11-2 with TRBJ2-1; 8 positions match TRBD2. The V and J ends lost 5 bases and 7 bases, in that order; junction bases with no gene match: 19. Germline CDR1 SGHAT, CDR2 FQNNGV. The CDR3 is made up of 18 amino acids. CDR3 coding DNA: TGTGCCAGCAGCCTTGGGAGCGGGAGTATTCTCTTAGTGAATGAGCAGTTCTTC. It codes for CASSLGSGSILLVNEQFF.

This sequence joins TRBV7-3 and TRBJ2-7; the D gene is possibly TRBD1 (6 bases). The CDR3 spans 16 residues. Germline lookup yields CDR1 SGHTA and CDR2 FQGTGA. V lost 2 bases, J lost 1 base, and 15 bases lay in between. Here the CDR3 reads CASSLAGEGASYEQYF. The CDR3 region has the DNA TGTGCCAGCAGCTTAGCAGGGGAAGGGGCTTCCTACGAGCAGTACTTC.

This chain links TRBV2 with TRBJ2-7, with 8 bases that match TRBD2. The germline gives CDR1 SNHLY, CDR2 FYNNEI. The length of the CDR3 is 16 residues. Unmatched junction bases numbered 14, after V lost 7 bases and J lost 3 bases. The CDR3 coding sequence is TGTGCCAGCAAATTAAGCGGGGGCCCTCCCGACTACGAGCAGTACTTC. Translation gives CASKLSGGPPDYEQYF.

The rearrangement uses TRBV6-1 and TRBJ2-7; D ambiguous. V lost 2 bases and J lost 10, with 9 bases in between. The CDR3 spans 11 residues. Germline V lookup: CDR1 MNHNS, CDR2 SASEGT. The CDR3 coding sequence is TGTGCCAGCAGTGAACTGGCAGGTCAGTACTTC. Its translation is CASSELAGQYF.

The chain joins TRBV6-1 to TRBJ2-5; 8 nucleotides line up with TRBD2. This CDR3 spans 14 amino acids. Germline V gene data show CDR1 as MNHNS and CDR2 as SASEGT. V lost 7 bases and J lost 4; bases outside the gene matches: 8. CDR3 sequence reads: CASIPGGVLETQYF. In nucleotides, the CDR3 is TGTGCCAGCATCCCGGGGGGGGTTTTAGAGACCCAGTACTTC.

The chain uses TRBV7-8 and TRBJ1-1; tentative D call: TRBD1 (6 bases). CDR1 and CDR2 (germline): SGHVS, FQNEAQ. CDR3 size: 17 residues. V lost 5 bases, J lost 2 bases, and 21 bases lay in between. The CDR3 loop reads CASSPNGRGGGNTEAFF. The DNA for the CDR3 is TGTGCCAGCAGCCCCAACGGCAGGGGAGGGGGTAACACTGAAGCTTTCTTT.

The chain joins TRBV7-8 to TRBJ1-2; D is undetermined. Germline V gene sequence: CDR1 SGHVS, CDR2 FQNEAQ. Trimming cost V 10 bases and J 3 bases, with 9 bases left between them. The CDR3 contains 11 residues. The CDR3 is CAIRSYYGYTF. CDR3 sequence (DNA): TGTGCCATCAGGTCATACTATGGCTACACCTTC.

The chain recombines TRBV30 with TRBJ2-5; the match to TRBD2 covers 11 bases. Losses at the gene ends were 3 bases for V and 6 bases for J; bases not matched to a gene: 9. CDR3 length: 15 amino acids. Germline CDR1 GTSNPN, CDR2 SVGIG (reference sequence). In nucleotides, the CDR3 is TGTGCCTGGAGGACTAGCGGGGTCTGGTCGAAGACCCAGTACTTC. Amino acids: CAWRTSGVWSKTQYF.

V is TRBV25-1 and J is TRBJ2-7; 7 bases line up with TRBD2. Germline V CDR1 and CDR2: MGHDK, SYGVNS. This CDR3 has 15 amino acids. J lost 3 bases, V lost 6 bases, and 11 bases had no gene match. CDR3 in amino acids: CASRPGLVGGYEQYF. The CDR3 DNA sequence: TGTGCCAGCAGACCCGGACTAGTGGGGGGCTACGAGCAGTACTTC.

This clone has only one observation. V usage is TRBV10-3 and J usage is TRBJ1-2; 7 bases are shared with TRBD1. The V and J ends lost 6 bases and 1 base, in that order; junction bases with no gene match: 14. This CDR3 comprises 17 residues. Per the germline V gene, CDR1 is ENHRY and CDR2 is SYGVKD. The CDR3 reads CAISHGQERGRNYGYTF. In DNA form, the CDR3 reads TGTGCCATCAGCCATGGACAGGAACGAGGTCGTAACTATGGCTACACCTTC.

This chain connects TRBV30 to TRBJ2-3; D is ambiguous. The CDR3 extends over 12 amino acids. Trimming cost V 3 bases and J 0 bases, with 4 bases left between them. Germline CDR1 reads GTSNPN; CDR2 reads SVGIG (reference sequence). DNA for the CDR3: TGTGCCTGGAGCTTAAGCACAGATACGCAGTATTTT. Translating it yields CAWSLSTDTQYF.

CDR3 amino acids: CATERTQNTGELFF. DNA of the CDR3: TGTGCCACCGAACGGACTCAGAACACCGGGGAGCTGTTTTTT. This chain links TRBV15 with TRBJ2-2, with D tentatively TRBD2 (5 bases). The V end lost 8 bases, the J end lost 1 base, and 11 bases lay between the germline ends. The CDR3 extends over 14 amino acids. Germline V gene lookup returns CDR1 LNHNV and CDR2 YYDKDF (reference sequence).

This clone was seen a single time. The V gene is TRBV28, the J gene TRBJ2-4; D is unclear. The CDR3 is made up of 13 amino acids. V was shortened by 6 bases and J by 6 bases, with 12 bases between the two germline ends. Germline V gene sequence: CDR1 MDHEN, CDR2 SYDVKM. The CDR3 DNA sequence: TGTGCCAGCAGCCTCCTATCAGGAAACATTCAGTACTTC. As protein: CASSLLSGNIQYF.

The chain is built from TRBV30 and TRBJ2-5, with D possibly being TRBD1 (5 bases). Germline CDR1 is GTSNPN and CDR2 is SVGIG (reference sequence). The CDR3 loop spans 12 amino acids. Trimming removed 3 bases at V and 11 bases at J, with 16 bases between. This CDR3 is CAWSPSRTQQYF. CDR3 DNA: TGTGCCTGGAGCCCCAGCAGGACACAGCAGTACTTC. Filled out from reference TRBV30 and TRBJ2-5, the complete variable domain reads SQTIHQWPATLVQPVGSPLSLECTVEGTSNPNLYWYRQAAGRGLQLLFYSVGIGQISSEVPQNLSASRPQDRQFILSSKKLLLSDSGFYLCAWSPSRTQQYFGPGTRLLVL.

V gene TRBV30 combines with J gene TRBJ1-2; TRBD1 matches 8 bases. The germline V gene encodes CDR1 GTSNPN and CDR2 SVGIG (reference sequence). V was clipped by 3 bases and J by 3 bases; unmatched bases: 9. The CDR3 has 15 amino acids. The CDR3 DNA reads TGTGCCTGGAGCCGGGACAGGACTACCTACTATGGCTACACCTTC. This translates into CAWSRDRTTYYGYTF.

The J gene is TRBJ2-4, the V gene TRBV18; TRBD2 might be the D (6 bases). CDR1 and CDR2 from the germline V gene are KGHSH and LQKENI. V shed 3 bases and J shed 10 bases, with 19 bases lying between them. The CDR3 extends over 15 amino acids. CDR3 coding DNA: TGTGCCAGCTCACCCCCTGGACTACCCGCCCTTATTCAGTACTTC. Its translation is CASSPPGLPALIQYF.

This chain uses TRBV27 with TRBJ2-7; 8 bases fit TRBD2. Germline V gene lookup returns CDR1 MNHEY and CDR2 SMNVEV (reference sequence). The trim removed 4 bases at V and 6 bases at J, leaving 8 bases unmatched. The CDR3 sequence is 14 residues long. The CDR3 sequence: CASSSRTSSGEQYF. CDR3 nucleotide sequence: TGTGCCAGCAGTTCCAGGACTAGCTCGGGCGAGCAGTACTTC.